This T cell receptor (beta chain) was recovered during a study of T cells in Graves' hyperthyroidism and ophthalmopathy. General observations from the study: Stable hyperthyroidism and ophthalmopathy were separated using 13 V-J signatures. Before onset, ophthalmopathy was predicted by the model a median about six months earlier.

Together with thyroid ultrasound, orbital computed tomography, serum thyroxine and TRAb, clinical symptoms were used for diagnoses. This clonotype was detected ten times or more. Its antigen remains unknown. Germline lookup yields CDR1 LGHDT and CDR2 YNNKEL (reference sequence). Trimming took 1 base from V and 4 from J, leaving 11 bases between them. The CDR3 has 15 amino acids. RNA transcripts gave rise to amplified TCR beta CDR3 regions. In the first-round RT-PCR of the TCR CDR3, the HTBI primer set was used. In TCRdb, the multiplex PCR reads were re-called with MiXCR into one record per CDR3 protein. The sample contains a few hundred thousand distinct CDR3 sequences, about 14% of which appear only once.

The sample consisted of blood. This sequence joins TRBV3-1 and TRBJ1-5; D is unresolved. This receptor was obtained from a woman in her twenties or thirties with Graves' ophthalmopathy. CDR3 in DNA: TGTGCCAGCAGCCAAGGCCCCCAAGGGAATCAGCCCCAGCATTTT. It codes for CASSQGPQGNQPQHF.